Listed below are T cell receptor beta chains from one sample, sequenced in a study of identical twins. TCRdb re-called the 5' RACE reads with MiXCR, one entry per CDR3 protein. This table has 650,000 to 750,000 distinct CDR3 sequences, roughly 20% appearing once. Another study also made use of these data, one on T cells expressing NK-cell markers.

The material sequenced was PBMCs. The receptors shown here come from a woman aged 18 to 35 in good health. CDR3s include the opening cysteine and the closing phenylalanine or tryptophan. The D gene is left open where the match is weak. Not all rows give a size; the values are once, few, many and, for expanded clones, a class.

cdr3_nt	cdr3_aa	d_call	j_call	v_call	clone_size
TGTGCCAGCAGCTTCTCCCCTAGCGGGAGCGGCGGTGAGCAGTTCTTC	CASSFSPSGSGGEQFF	TRBD2	TRBJ2-1	TRBV5-6	.
TGTGCCAGCAGTTTAGAAGGACTCATTCAGTACTTC	CASSLEGLIQYF	.	TRBJ2-4	TRBV12-3/TRBV12-4	.
TGTGCCAGCAGTTCAAATTCCTACGAGCAGTACTTC	CASSSNSYEQYF	.	TRBJ2-7	TRBV12-3/TRBV12-4	many
TGTGCCAGCAGTGAATGGCAGCGGGGGGGAGAGACCCAGTACTTC	CASSEWQRGGETQYF	TRBD2	TRBJ2-5	TRBV2	.
TGCGCCAGCGGCCCACACGCCTACAATGAGCAGTTCTTC	CASGPHAYNEQFF	.	TRBJ2-1	TRBV5-1	.
TGCAGTGCTAGGGTCGGTGCGAACACCGGGGAGCTGTTTTTT	CSARVGANTGELFF	.	TRBJ2-2	TRBV20-1	many
TGCAGTGCTAGGACTAGCGGGAGTTCCCAAACAACCCAGTACTTC	CSARTSGSSQTTQYF	TRBD2	TRBJ2-5	TRBV20-1	few
TGCAGTGCTTTTCTGGGAGGAACCTACGAGCAGTACTTC	CSAFLGGTYEQYF	.	TRBJ2-7	TRBV20-1	.
TGTGCCAGCAGTTCCAGAGGACCTGGGCAGTTCTTC	CASSSRGPGQFF	.	TRBJ2-1	TRBV12-3/TRBV12-4	.
TGCGCCAGCAGTGAGATAGCGGATAGCTCCTACGAGCAGTACTTC	CASSEIADSSYEQYF	.	TRBJ2-7	TRBV10-2	few
TGCAGCGTTGAAGAGCTGCTGCTTGCGCAGTATTTT	CSVEELLLAQYF	.	TRBJ2-3	TRBV29-1	few
TGTGCCAGCAGCGCGACAGGGGTTCAAGAGACCCAGTACTTC	CASSATGVQETQYF	TRBD1	TRBJ2-5	TRBV9	many
TGTGCCAGCGAATCCGGGGACTACAATGAGCAGTTCTTC	CASESGDYNEQFF	.	TRBJ2-1	TRBV9	few
TGCAGTGCTAGAGATATGGCTAACTATGGCTACACCTTC	CSARDMANYGYTF	.	TRBJ1-2	TRBV20-1	.
TGTGCCAGCTGCCCCTTGGAGTCGGCGGGGAAGACCTACGAGCAGTACTTC	CASCPLESAGKTYEQYF	.	TRBJ2-7	TRBV6-1	few
TGTGCCAGCAGCTCTGGGACTAGCAGTAAAGGAGATACGCAGTATTTT	CASSSGTSSKGDTQYF	TRBD2	TRBJ2-3	TRBV12-3/TRBV12-4	.
TGCAGCGTCAACGCGGGCAGGGCGCCATCCTACGAGCAGTACTTC	CSVNAGRAPSYEQYF	.	TRBJ2-7	TRBV29-1	.
TGTGCCAGCAGCTTAGAACCGTCCTACAATGAGCAGTTCTTC	CASSLEPSYNEQFF	.	TRBJ2-1	TRBV7-2	.
TGCAGTGCTAGAGATGACCTCACAGATACGCAGTATTTT	CSARDDLTDTQYF	.	TRBJ2-3	TRBV20-1	few
TGTGCCAGCAGTTTAACCGGGACGCCCTACGAGCAGTACTTC	CASSLTGTPYEQYF	.	TRBJ2-7	TRBV12-3/TRBV12-4	many
TGTGCCAGCAGCCCACAGTCGGTAAAGTCTGAGCAGTTCTTC	CASSPQSVKSEQFF	.	TRBJ2-1	TRBV7-9	many
TGCAGTGCCGAAGGACAGCACTACGAGCAGTACTTC	CSAEGQHYEQYF	.	TRBJ2-7	TRBV20-1	many
TGTGACAGCAGTGACAGCTGGGCAGGGGAGCTGTTTTTT	CDSSDSWAGELFF	.	TRBJ2-2	TRBV6-4	.
TGTGCCAGCAACGAGGTGGGCAGGGGGGATGAAAAACTGTTTTTT	CASNEVGRGDEKLFF	TRBD1	TRBJ1-4	TRBV5-6	.
TGTGCCAGCAGTTTACAAGCTAGGGGGACCGGGGAGCTGTTTTTT	CASSLQARGTGELFF	.	TRBJ2-2	TRBV12-3/TRBV12-4	few
TGCGCCAGCAGCCAAGATCCACAGGGGGTAGAAGAGACCCAGTACTTC	CASSQDPQGVEETQYF	TRBD1	TRBJ2-5	TRBV4-3	.
TGCGCCAGCGGGGACAGCTTCGGGGATGAAAAACTGTTTTTT	CASGDSFGDEKLFF	TRBD1	TRBJ1-4	TRBV5-1	.
TGCAGTGCTAGAGCCGGACGGGGGACCTCCTACGAGCAGTACTTC	CSARAGRGTSYEQYF	.	TRBJ2-7	TRBV20-1	many
TGCAGTGCTAGACAGGGGCCAGGGTCACCCCTCCACTTT	CSARQGPGSPLHF	.	TRBJ1-6	TRBV20-1	.
TGTGCCAGCACTACGCTCGGGGGGGATGAAAAACTGTTTTTT	CASTTLGGDEKLFF	.	TRBJ1-4	TRBV12-3/TRBV12-4	few
TGTGCCACCGAGGGGGGCCGAGGCTACACCTTC	CATEGGRGYTF	.	TRBJ1-2	TRBV19	few
TGTGCCAGCAGCCACACTTGGAGGGGCCGGGGGAACGAGCAGTACTTC	CASSHTWRGRGNEQYF	.	TRBJ2-7	TRBV9	.
TGTACCAGCAGCTCTCCCCGCTCTGGGGCCAACGTCCTGACTTTC	CTSSSPRSGANVLTF	.	TRBJ2-6	TRBV11-2	.
TGCAGTGCTAGGGAGACAGGGGGGACAGATACGCAGTATTTT	CSARETGGTDTQYF	TRBD1	TRBJ2-3	TRBV20-1	.
TGTGCCAGCAGCCGAGGGTCGGGGGGTTCGAACACCGGGGAGCTGTTTTTT	CASSRGSGGSNTGELFF	TRBD2	TRBJ2-2	TRBV7-9	.
TGCAGTGCTAGTGGCGAGTTCTATGAGCAGTTCTTC	CSASGEFYEQFF	.	TRBJ2-1	TRBV20-1	.
TGTGCCAGCAGCGTAGCTTGCATATACGAGCAGTACTTC	CASSVACIYEQYF	.	TRBJ2-7	TRBV9	few
TGTGCCAGCAGTGGGGGGAGCACCGGGGAGCTGTTTTTT	CASSGGSTGELFF	.	TRBJ2-2	TRBV25-1	few
TGTGCCAGCAGTTACTCTGTGGGACAGTATAAAGGGCAGTTCTTC	CASSYSVGQYKGQFF	TRBD1	TRBJ2-1	TRBV6-5	many
TGTGCCAGCAGCCAAGGCGGGGGGGGGCCCTACAATGAGCAGTTCTTC	CASSQGGGGPYNEQFF	TRBD2	TRBJ2-1	TRBV4-2	few
TGTGCCAGCACAAACAGTGTCTCCTATAATTCACCCCTCCACTTT	CASTNSVSYNSPLHF	.	TRBJ1-6	TRBV6-1	.
TGTGCCACCAGCAGAGATCAGTACGAGCGCAGGGAGACCCAGTACTTC	CATSRDQYERRETQYF	.	TRBJ2-5	TRBV15	few